This T cell receptor (beta chain) was sequenced for a study of blood T cells in healthy people across ages. Using a J-beta primer mix together with a sample-barcoded 5' primer, a second PCR was run for roughly 7 to 11 cycles. A tag from a template-switch adaptor with 12 random nucleotides marked each cDNA molecule. TCRdb called the 5' RACE reads again in MiXCR, with one record for every CDR3 protein. The table has 1.5 million to 2 million distinct CDR3 sequences, 28% seen once. CDR3 length: 17 residues. After removal of 4 bases from V and 1 base from J, the junction contained 7 bases not matched to a gene. Germline V gives CDR1 SGDLS, CDR2 YYNGEE.

The clonotype originates from a woman aged 25 to 39 in good health. The rearrangement uses TRBV9 and TRBJ2-1; 11 nucleotides agree with TRBD2. The specimen was blood. CDR3 coding DNA: TGTGCCAGCAGCTCGACCGGGACTAGCGGATCCTACAATGAGCAGTTCTTC. It codes for CASSSTGTSGSYNEQFF. Drawing the rest from reference TRBV9 and TRBJ2-1, the complete variable domain is DSGVTQTPKHLITATGQRVTLRCSPRSGDLSVYWYQQSLDQGLQFLIQYYNGEERAKGNILERFSAQQFPDLHSELNLSSLELGDSALYFCASSSTGTSGSYNEQFFGPGTRLTVL.